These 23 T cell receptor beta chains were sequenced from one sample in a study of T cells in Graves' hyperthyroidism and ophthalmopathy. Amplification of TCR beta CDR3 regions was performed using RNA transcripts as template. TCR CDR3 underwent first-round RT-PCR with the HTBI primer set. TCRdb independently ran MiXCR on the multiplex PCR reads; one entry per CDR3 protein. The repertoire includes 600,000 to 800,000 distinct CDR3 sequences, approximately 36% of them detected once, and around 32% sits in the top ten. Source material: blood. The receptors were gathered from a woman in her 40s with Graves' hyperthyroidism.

In nucleotides, the CDR3 is TGTGCCAGCAGCGCAAACAGGGGGGAGCAGTACTTC. It yields the protein CASSANRGEQYF. The rearrangement links TRBV4-2 to TRBJ2-7; 8 bases are shared with TRBD1. Germline V gene data show CDR1 as LGHNA and CDR2 as YNFKEQ. With 5 bases clipped from V and 7 bases from J, the junction kept 4 bases outside the gene matches. The CDR3 contains 12 residues.

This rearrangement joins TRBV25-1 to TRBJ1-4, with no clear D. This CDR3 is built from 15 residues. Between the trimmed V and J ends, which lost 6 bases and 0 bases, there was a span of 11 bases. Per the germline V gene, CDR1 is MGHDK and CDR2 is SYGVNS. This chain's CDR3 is CASRVTATTNEKLFF. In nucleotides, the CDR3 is TGTGCCAGCAGAGTTACAGCAACAACTAATGAAAAACTGTTTTTT.

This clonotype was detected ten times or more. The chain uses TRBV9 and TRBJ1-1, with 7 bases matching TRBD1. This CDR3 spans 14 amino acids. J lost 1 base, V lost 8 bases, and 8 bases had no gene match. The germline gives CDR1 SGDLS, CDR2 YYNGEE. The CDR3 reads CASKQGMENTEAFF. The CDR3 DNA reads TGTGCCAGTAAACAGGGGATGGAGAACACTGAAGCTTTCTTT.

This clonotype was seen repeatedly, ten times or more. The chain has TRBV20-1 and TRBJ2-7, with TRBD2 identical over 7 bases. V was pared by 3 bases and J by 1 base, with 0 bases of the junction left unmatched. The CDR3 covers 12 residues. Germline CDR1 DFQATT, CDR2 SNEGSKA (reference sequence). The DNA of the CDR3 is TGCAGTGCTAGGCGGGGGTCCTACGAGCAGTACTTC. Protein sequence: CSARRGSYEQYF.

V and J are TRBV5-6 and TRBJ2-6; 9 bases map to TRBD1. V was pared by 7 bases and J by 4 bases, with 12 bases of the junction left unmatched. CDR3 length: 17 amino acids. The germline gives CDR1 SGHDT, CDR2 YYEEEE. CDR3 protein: CASVPGTGPQGANVLTF. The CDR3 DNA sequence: TGTGCCAGCGTTCCCGGGACAGGGCCCCAGGGGGCCAACGTCCTGACTTTC.

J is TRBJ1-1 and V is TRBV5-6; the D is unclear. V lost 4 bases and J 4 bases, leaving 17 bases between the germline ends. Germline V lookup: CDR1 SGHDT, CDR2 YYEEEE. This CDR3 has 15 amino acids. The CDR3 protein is CASSRVGFGGTEAFF. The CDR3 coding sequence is TGTGCCAGCAGCAGGGTAGGCTTTGGTGGCACTGAAGCTTTCTTT.

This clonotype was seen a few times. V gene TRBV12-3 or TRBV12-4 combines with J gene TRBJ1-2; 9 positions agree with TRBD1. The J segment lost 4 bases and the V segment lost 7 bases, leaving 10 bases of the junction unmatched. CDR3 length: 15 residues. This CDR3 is CASIDYRGRVYGYTF. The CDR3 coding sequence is TGTGCCAGCATTGACTACAGGGGGCGGGTCTATGGCTACACCTTC.

The CDR3 reads CASSSTPGQGYGETQYF. CDR3 nucleotide sequence: TGTGCCAGCAGTTCTACACCGGGACAGGGGTATGGAGAGACCCAGTACTTC. This chain links TRBV12-3 or TRBV12-4 with TRBJ2-5; 10 bases line up with TRBD1. This CDR3 spans 17 amino acids. J was trimmed by 4 bases and V by 4 bases; bases with no gene match: 12.

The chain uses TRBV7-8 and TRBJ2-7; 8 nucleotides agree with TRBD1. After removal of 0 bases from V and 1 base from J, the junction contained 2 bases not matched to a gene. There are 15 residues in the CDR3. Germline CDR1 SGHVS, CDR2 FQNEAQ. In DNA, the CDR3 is TGTGCCAGCAGCTTAGCGACAGGGGCTTCCTACGAGCAGTACTTC. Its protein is CASSLATGASYEQYF.

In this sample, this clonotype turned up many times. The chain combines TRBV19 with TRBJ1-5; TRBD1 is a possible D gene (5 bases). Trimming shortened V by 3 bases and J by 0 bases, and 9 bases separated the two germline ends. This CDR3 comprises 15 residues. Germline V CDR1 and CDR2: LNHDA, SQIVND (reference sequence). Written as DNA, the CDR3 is TGTGCCAGTAGTATCAGGGTTTATAGCAATCAGCCCCAGCATTTT. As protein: CASSIRVYSNQPQHF.

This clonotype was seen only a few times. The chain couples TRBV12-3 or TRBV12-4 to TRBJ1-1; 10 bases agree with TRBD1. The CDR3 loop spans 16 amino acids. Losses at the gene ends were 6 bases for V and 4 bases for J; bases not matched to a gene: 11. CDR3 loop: CASRPADRGRGTEAFF. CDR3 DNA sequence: TGTGCCAGCAGACCGGCGGACAGGGGGAGAGGCACTGAAGCTTTCTTT.

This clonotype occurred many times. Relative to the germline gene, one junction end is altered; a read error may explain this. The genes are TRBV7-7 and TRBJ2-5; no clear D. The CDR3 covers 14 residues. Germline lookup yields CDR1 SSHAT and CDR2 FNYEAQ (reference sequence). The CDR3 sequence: CASSVGMYQETQYF. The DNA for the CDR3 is TGTGCTAGCAGTGTAGGGATGTATCAAGAGACCCAGTACTTC.

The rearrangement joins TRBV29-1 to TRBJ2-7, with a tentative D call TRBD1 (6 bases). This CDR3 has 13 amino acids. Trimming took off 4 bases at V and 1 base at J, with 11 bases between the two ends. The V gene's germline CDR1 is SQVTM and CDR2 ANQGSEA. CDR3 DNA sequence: TGCAGCGTTGGACGGACAGCATCCTACGAGCAGTACTTC. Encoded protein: CSVGRTASYEQYF.

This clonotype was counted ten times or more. The CDR3 protein is CASNSANRAGANVLTF. The CDR3 coding sequence is TGTGCCAGCAATTCCGCTAACAGGGCTGGGGCCAACGTCCTGACTTTC. J is TRBJ2-6 and V is TRBV12-3 or TRBV12-4; possibly TRBD1 for D (6 bases). The CDR3 is made up of 16 amino acids. The V end was cut by 7 bases, the J end by 2 bases, with 15 bases between.

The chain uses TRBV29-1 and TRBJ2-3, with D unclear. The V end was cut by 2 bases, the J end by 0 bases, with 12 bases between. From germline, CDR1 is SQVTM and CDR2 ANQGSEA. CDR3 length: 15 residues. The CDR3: CSVESVDRSTDTQYF. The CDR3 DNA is TGCAGCGTTGAATCCGTAGACCGAAGCACAGATACGCAGTATTTT.

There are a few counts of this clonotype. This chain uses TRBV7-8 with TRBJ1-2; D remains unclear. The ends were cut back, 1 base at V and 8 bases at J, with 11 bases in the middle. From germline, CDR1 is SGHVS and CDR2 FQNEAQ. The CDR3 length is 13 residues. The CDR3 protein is CASSLVGVRGYTF. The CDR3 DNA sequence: TGTGCCAGCAGCTTAGTGGGAGTGAGAGGCTACACCTTC.

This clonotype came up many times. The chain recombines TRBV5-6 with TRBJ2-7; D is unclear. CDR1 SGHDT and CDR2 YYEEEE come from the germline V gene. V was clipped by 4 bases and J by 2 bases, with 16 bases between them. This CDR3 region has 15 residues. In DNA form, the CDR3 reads TGTGCCAGCAGCCGCCATTCCCCCGGCACCTACGAGCAGTACTTC. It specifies CASSRHSPGTYEQYF. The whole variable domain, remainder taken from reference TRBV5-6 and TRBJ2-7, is DAGVTQSPTHLIKTRGQQVTLRCSPKSGHDTVSWYQQALGQGPQFIFQYYEEEERQRGNFPDRFSGHQFPNYSSELNVNALLLGDSALYLCASSRHSPGTYEQYFGPGTRLTVT.

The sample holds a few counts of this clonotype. CDR3 coding DNA: TGTGCCAGCAGTTACAGTAGGGAGCAGAATGAAAAACTGTTTTTT. It specifies CASSYSREQNEKLFF. This chain connects TRBV6-5 to TRBJ1-4; unclear D gene. The germline V and J ends were trimmed by 2 bases and 5 bases, with 12 bases remaining between them. This CDR3 has 15 amino acids. The germline gives CDR1 MNHEY, CDR2 SVGAGI.

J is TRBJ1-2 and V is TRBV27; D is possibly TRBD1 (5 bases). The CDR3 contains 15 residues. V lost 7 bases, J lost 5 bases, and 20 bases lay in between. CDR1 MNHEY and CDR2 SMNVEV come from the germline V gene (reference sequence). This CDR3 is CASTRNSGGGYGYTF. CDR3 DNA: TGTGCCAGCACCAGGAACAGTGGGGGGGGGTATGGCTACACCTTC.

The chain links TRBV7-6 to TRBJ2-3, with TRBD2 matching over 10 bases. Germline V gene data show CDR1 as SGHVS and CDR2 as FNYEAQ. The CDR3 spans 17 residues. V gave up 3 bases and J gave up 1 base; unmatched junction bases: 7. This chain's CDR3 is CASSFLPSGSGTDTQYF. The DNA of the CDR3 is TGTGCCAGCAGCTTCCTACCTAGCGGGAGTGGCACAGATACGCAGTATTTT.

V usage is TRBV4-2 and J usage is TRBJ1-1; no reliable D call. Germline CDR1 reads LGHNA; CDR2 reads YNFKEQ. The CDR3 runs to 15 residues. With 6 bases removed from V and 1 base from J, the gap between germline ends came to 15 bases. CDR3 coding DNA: TGTGCCAGCAGGTCCTTCTTAACATCGAACACTGAAGCTTTCTTT. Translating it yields CASRSFLTSNTEAFF.

DNA of the CDR3: TGTGCCAGAACCCGGGGAGCCCGCGCGACAGGAACCGGGGAGCTGTTTTTT. Translation gives CARTRGARATGTGELFF. This chain joins TRBV10-3 and TRBJ2-2, with D possibly TRBD1 on 6 matching bases. V lost 10 bases, J lost 5 bases, and 26 bases lay in between. The V gene's germline CDR1 is ENHRY and CDR2 SYGVKD. This CDR3 contains 17 residues.

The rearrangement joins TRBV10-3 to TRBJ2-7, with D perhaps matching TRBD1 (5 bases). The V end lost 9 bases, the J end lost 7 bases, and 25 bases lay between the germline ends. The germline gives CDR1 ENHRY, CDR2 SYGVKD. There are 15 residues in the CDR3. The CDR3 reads CAIRDGAREVGEQYF. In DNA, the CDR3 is TGTGCCATACGAGATGGGGCCAGGGAAGTTGGGGAGCAGTACTTC.